The source of this T cell receptor (beta chain) is a study of shared clonotypes between healthy human individuals. General observations from the study: In general, naive subsets displayed greater estimated richness than memory subsets did.

Naive CD8 isolation took CD45RO-negative cells positively selected for CCR7 and excluded terminally differentiated effector memory CD45RA+ cells. The V gene's germline CDR1 is SGHRS and CDR2 YFSETQ. The germline V and J ends were trimmed by 0 bases and 7 bases, with 13 bases remaining between them. The CDR3 is made up of 14 amino acids. This table comes from immunoSEQ multiplex PCR, and its TCRdb copy is limited to in-frame clones, with some not included. The table records about 2 million clones, roughly 95% of them present only once. This clone was seen a handful of times. Its antigen is still unknown.

This chain connects TRBV5-1 to TRBJ1-1, with D possibly TRBD1 on 6 matching bases. The clonotype comes from a man in his late teens or twenties in good health. What was sequenced was naive CD8+ T cells sorted from blood. CDR3 amino acids: CASSLGQGLNEAFF. In DNA, the CDR3 is TGCGCCAGCAGCTTGGGCCAGGGGTTGAATGAAGCTTTCTTT.